These T cell receptor beta chains were read from a single sample in a study of blood T cell repertoires in COVID-19. Repertoires were generated with immunoSEQ multiplex PCR, while TCRdb's copy carries only in-frame clones and drops some. The table records 150,000 to 200,000 clones, around nine tenths of them present only once. Sequenced material: peripheral blood. These receptors all come from a man between 18 and 35 years old with active or convalescent COVID-19. The CDR3 runs from the conserved cysteine through the conserved F or W. The order of the fields is J gene, CDR3 length, clone size, D gene, V gene, CDR3 DNA, CDR3 protein. A D gene is named only where the DNA matches it firmly. Clone size appears in some rows only: once, few, many, or a class for an expanded clone.

J: TRBJ2-7
length: 17
size: -
D: TRBD1
V: TRBV24-1
DNA: TGTGCCACCAGTGACCCGACCGGGTCAGGGGGATCCTACGAGCAGTACTTC
CDR3: CATSDPTGSGGSYEQYF

J: TRBJ2-1
length: 16
size: once
D: -
V: TRBV21-1
DNA: TGTGCCAGCAGCAAAAGAAGGGGGCTCTCCTACAATGAGCAGTTCTTC
CDR3: CASSKRRGLSYNEQFF

J: TRBJ2-1
length: 14
size: -
D: -
V: TRBV11-2
DNA: TGTGCCAGCAGCTTTCGCGGGGTTTACAATGAGCAGTTCTTC
CDR3: CASSFRGVYNEQFF

J: TRBJ1-5
length: 15
size: -
D: -
V: TRBV28
DNA: TGTGCCAGCAGTTTCGAGGGGGAAGCCAATCAGCCCCAGCATTTT
CDR3: CASSFEGEANQPQHF

J: TRBJ1-3
length: 15
size: -
D: TRBD1
V: TRBV18
DNA: TGTGCCAGCTCCCAGGACAGGGGGCCTGGAAACACCATATATTTT
CDR3: CASSQDRGPGNTIYF

J: TRBJ1-2
length: 15
size: -
D: -
V: TRBV5-1
DNA: TGCGCCAGCAGCTTGGCCGGGGGGGCTAACTATGGCTACACCTTC
CDR3: CASSLAGGANYGYTF

J: TRBJ1-6
length: 16
size: -
D: -
V: TRBV10-3
DNA: TGTGCCATCCGATCTACGGGGAGCTCCTATAATTCACCCCTCCACTTT
CDR3: CAIRSTGSSYNSPLHF

J: TRBJ2-7
length: 16
size: -
D: TRBD1
V: TRBV5-1
DNA: TGCGCCAGCAGCAGCGGACAGGGTCAATCCTCCTACGAGCAGTACTTC
CDR3: CASSSGQGQSSYEQYF

J: TRBJ2-1
length: 16
size: -
D: TRBD2
V: TRBV4-3
DNA: TGCGCCAGCAGCCAAGATATCGGACTAGCGGCAGGTGAGCAGTTCTTC
CDR3: CASSQDIGLAAGEQFF

J: TRBJ2-4
length: 14
size: -
D: -
V: TRBV15
DNA: TGTGCCACCAGCAGCTCGGAGGAGGGGAACATTCAGTACTTC
CDR3: CATSSSEEGNIQYF

J: TRBJ1-5
length: 14
size: -
D: TRBD1
V: TRBV27
DNA: TGTGCCAGCAGACCCAGGGGGCTCTCTCAGCCCCAGCATTTT
CDR3: CASRPRGLSQPQHF

J: TRBJ2-5
length: 13
size: once
D: -
V: TRBV12-3/TRBV12-4
DNA: TGTGCCAGCAGTTCCCCAGGGGAAGAGACCCAGTACTTC
CDR3: CASSSPGEETQYF

J: TRBJ2-5
length: 16
size: -
D: TRBD2
V: TRBV3-1/TRBV3-2
DNA: TGTGCCAGCAGCCAAGAACTAGCGGGGGGCCAAGAGACCCAGTACTTC
CDR3: CASSQELAGGQETQYF

J: TRBJ1-2
length: 14
size: -
D: -
V: TRBV5-1
DNA: TGCGCCAGCAGCTTGGACCAGGGTGGCTATGGCTACACCTTC
CDR3: CASSLDQGGYGYTF

J: TRBJ2-3
length: 13
size: once
D: -
V: TRBV6-4
DNA: TGTGCCAGCAGTGCCCTGAGCACAGATACGCAGTATTTT
CDR3: CASSALSTDTQYF

J: TRBJ1-5
length: 15
size: -
D: -
V: TRBV18
DNA: TGTGCCAGCTCACCGGGCAGGGATAGCAATCAGCCCCAGCATTTT
CDR3: CASSPGRDSNQPQHF

J: TRBJ1-1
length: 16
size: -
D: -
V: TRBV10-3
DNA: TGTGCCATCAGTCTTCAGGGTTCCCAGGGAGGGACTGAAGCTTTCTTT
CDR3: CAISLQGSQGGTEAFF

J: TRBJ1-2
length: 15
size: -
D: TRBD1
V: TRBV28
DNA: TGTGCCAGCAGCCCCGGGACAGGCCGGGGCTATGGCTACACCTTC
CDR3: CASSPGTGRGYGYTF

J: TRBJ1-1
length: 13
size: -
D: TRBD1
V: TRBV11-2
DNA: TGTGCCAGCAGCAAAAACCGGGACAGGGAAGCTTTCTTT
CDR3: CASSKNRDREAFF

J: TRBJ2-7
length: 14
size: -
D: -
V: TRBV15
DNA: TGTGCCACCAGCAGAGGTAGCGGACCCTACGAGCAGTACTTC
CDR3: CATSRGSGPYEQYF

J: TRBJ2-1
length: 15
size: -
D: TRBD1
V: TRBV11-2
DNA: TGTGCCAGCAGCTGGACAGGGAGCTCCTACAATGAGCAGTTCTTC
CDR3: CASSWTGSSYNEQFF

J: TRBJ1-1
length: 13
size: few
D: -
V: TRBV6-2/TRBV6-3
DNA: TGTGCCAGCAGTTTGTTGGGCGGGACTGAAGCTTTCTTT
CDR3: CASSLLGGTEAFF

J: TRBJ1-6
length: 15
size: once
D: TRBD1
V: TRBV6-5
DNA: TGTGCCAGCAGTCTGAAGGGACAGGCCAATTCACCCCTCCACTTT
CDR3: CASSLKGQANSPLHF

J: TRBJ1-3
length: 13
size: -
D: -
V: TRBV5-1
DNA: TGCGCCAGCAGCTTGGGTTCGGGAAACACCATATATTTT
CDR3: CASSLGSGNTIYF

J: TRBJ1-3
length: 16
size: -
D: -
V: TRBV18
DNA: TGTGCCAGCTCACCCCCCTCTGGGGGGGATGGAAACACCATATATTTT
CDR3: CASSPPSGGDGNTIYF

J: TRBJ2-7
length: 16
size: -
D: TRBD1
V: TRBV19
DNA: TGTGCCAGTAGTATAGCCCAGGGGGTCGAAGGCCACGAGCAGTACTTC
CDR3: CASSIAQGVEGHEQYF

J: TRBJ1-2
length: 14
size: -
D: TRBD1
V: TRBV19
DNA: TGTGCCAGTAGTATAGGGACAGGGGTATATGGCTACACCTTC
CDR3: CASSIGTGVYGYTF

J: TRBJ2-3
length: 14
size: once
D: -
V: TRBV5-6
DNA: TGTGCCAGCAGCTTAGATAGTTATACGGAGACGCAGTATTTT
CDR3: CASSLDSYTETQYF

J: TRBJ1-1
length: 15
size: -
D: -
V: TRBV5-1
DNA: TGCGCCAGCAGCCCCCTAACTATGAGAAACACTGAAGCTTTCTTT
CDR3: CASSPLTMRNTEAFF

J: TRBJ1-4
length: 16
size: -
D: -
V: TRBV5-1
DNA: TGCGCCAGCAGCTTTTCCGCGGTAGGGGGTAATGAAAAACTGTTTTTT
CDR3: CASSFSAVGGNEKLFF

J: TRBJ2-3
length: 14
size: -
D: -
V: TRBV29-1
DNA: TGCAGCGTTGAGGTCAGGGGTGTTCAAGATACGCAGTATTTT
CDR3: CSVEVRGVQDTQYF

J: TRBJ2-2
length: 16
size: -
D: TRBD2
V: TRBV5-1
DNA: TGCGCCAGCAGCTTGATAGCGGGAGACTTCACCGGGGAGCTGTTTTTT
CDR3: CASSLIAGDFTGELFF

J: TRBJ2-7
length: 14
size: -
D: TRBD1
V: TRBV9
DNA: TGTGCCAGCAGCGCGGGACAGGGAGGATACGAGCAGTACTTC
CDR3: CASSAGQGGYEQYF

J: TRBJ2-3
length: 14
size: -
D: TRBD1
V: TRBV27
DNA: TGTGCCAGCAGTACAGGACAGGAGTTACCCACGCAGTATTTT
CDR3: CASSTGQELPTQYF

J: TRBJ1-6
length: 16
size: -
D: -
V: TRBV25-1
DNA: TGTGCCAGCAGCCAATCCCCTCAGGGGCGAGGAGCACCCCTCCACTTT
CDR3: CASSQSPQGRGAPLHF

J: TRBJ1-1
length: 13
size: -
D: -
V: TRBV5-1
DNA: TGCGCCAGCCGACGAGAGAGCGGCACTGAAGCTTTCTTT
CDR3: CASRRESGTEAFF

J: TRBJ1-1
length: 13
size: -
D: -
V: TRBV19
DNA: TGTGCCAGTAGAGCTGCGGGGCACACTGAAGCTTTCTTT
CDR3: CASRAAGHTEAFF

J: TRBJ2-5
length: 14
size: -
D: -
V: TRBV7-9
DNA: TGTGCCAGCAGCTTAGCGACAAGCCAAGAGACCCAGTACTTC
CDR3: CASSLATSQETQYF

J: TRBJ2-3
length: 13
size: -
D: -
V: TRBV5-1
DNA: TGCGCCAGCAGCTTCATTATAGCAGATACGCAGTATTTT
CDR3: CASSFIIADTQYF

J: TRBJ2-2
length: 15
size: -
D: -
V: TRBV6-5
DNA: TGTGCCAGCAGGAGGACTAACCCGAACACCGGGGAGCTGTTTTTT
CDR3: CASRRTNPNTGELFF

J: TRBJ2-1
length: 14
size: -
D: -
V: TRBV19
DNA: TGTGCCAGTACGAAGAATAGCGGCTACAATGAGCAGTTCTTC
CDR3: CASTKNSGYNEQFF

J: TRBJ2-4
length: 18
size: -
D: -
V: TRBV21-1
DNA: TGTGCCAGCAGCTTCTTCCGGGGTAGCGGGAGGGGGTTAAACATTCAGTACTTC
CDR3: CASSFFRGSGRGLNIQYF

J: TRBJ2-2
length: 15
size: -
D: -
V: TRBV7-2
DNA: TGTGCCAGCAGCTTAGTTCCACTCAACACCGGGGAGCTGTTTTTT
CDR3: CASSLVPLNTGELFF

J: TRBJ2-1
length: 16
size: once
D: TRBD2
V: TRBV5-1
DNA: TGCGCCAGCAGCCCGGGAAGCGGGGGGTCCTACAATGAGCAGTTCTTC
CDR3: CASSPGSGGSYNEQFF

J: TRBJ1-2
length: 17
size: once
D: -
V: TRBV28
DNA: TGTGCCAGCAGTTTTTTGGGACAAACTTTTTCTAACTATGGCTACACCTTC
CDR3: CASSFLGQTFSNYGYTF

J: TRBJ1-6
length: 16
size: once
D: -
V: TRBV5-1
DNA: TGCGCCAGCAGCTTGGAGGCAGGGGTGTGGAATTCACCCCTCCACTTT
CDR3: CASSLEAGVWNSPLHF

J: TRBJ1-6
length: 17
size: -
D: TRBD1
V: TRBV30
DNA: TGTGCCTGGAGGGACTACAGGGGGAGCTCCTATAATTCACCCCTCCACTTT
CDR3: CAWRDYRGSSYNSPLHF

J: TRBJ2-3
length: 16
size: once
D: TRBD2
V: TRBV27
DNA: TGTGCCAGCAGTCCCTGGACTAGCGGGAGGATAGATACGCAGTATTTT
CDR3: CASSPWTSGRIDTQYF

J: TRBJ2-2
length: 18
size: -
D: TRBD1
V: TRBV19
DNA: TGTGCCAGTACCGAGCAGGACAGGGGGTATCTTGGCACCGGGGAGCTGTTTTTT
CDR3: CASTEQDRGYLGTGELFF

J: TRBJ2-7
length: 11
size: -
D: -
V: TRBV28
DNA: TGTGCCAGCAGTTCTAACTACGAGCAGTACTTC
CDR3: CASSSNYEQYF